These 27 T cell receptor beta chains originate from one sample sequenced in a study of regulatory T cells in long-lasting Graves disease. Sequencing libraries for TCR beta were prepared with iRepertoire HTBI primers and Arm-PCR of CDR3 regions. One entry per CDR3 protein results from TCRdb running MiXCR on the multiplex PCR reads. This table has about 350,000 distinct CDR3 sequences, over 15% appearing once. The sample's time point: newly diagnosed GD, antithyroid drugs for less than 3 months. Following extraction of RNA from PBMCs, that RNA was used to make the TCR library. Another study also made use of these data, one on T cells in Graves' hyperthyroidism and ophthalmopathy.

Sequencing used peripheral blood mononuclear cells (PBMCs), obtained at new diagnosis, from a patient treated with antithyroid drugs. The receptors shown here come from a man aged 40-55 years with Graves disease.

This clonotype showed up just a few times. The CDR3, as DNA: TGCAGTGCTACAGACGGCCTTTCACCCCTCCACTTT. This sequence encodes CSATDGLSPLHF. The rearrangement links TRBV20-1 to TRBJ1-6; D is ambiguous. This CDR3 is built from 12 residues. Germline values: CDR1 DFQATT, CDR2 SNEGSKA (reference sequence). The V and J ends lost 4 bases and 9 bases respectively, with 10 bases between them.

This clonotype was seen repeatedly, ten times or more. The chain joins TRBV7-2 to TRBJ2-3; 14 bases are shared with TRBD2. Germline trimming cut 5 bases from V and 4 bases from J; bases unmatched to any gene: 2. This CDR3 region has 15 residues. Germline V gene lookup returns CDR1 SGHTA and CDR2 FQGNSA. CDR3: CASSRLAGGPDTQYF. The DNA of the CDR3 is TGTGCCAGCAGCCGACTAGCGGGGGGGCCAGATACGCAGTATTTT.

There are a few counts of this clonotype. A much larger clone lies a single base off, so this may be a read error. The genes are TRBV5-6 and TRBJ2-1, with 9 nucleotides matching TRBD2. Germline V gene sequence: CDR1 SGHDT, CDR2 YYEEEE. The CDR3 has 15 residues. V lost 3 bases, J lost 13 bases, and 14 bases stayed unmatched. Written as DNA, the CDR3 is TGTGCCAGCAGCTCCTGGGGTAGCGGGGGAGAGACCCAGTTCTTC. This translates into CASSSWGSGGETQFF.

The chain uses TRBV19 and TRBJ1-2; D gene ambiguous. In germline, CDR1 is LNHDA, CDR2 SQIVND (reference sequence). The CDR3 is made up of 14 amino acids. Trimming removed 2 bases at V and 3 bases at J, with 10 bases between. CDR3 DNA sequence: TGTGCCAGTAGTATACCCGGGAAAGACTATGGCTACACCTTC. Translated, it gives CASSIPGKDYGYTF.

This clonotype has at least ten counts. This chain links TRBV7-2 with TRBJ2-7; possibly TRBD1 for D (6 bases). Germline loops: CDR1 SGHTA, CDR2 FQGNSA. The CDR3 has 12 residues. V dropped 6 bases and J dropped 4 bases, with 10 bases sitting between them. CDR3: CASSSTGYEQYF. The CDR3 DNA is TGTGCCAGCAGTTCCACAGGGTACGAGCAGTACTTC.

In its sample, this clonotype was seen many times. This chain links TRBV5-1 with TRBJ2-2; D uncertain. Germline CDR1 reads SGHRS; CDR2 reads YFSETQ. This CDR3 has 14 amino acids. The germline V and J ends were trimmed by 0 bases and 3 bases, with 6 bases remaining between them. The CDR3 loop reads CASSLEHYTGELFF. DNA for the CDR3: TGCGCCAGCAGCTTGGAGCACTACACCGGGGAGCTGTTTTTT. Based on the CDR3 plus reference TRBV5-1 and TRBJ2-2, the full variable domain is KAGVTQTPRYLIKTRGQQVTLSCSPISGHRSVSWYQQTPGQGLQFLFEYFSETQRNKGNFPGRFSGRQFSNSRSEMNVSTLELGDSALYLCASSLEHYTGELFFGEGSRLTVL.

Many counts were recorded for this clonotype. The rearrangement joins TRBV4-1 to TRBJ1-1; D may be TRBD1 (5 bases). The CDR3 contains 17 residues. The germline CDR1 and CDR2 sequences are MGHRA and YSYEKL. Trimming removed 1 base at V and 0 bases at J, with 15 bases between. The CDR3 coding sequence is TGCGCCAGCAGCCAAGCTTCGACCGGGACGGTGAACACTGAAGCTTTCTTT. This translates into CASSQASTGTVNTEAFF.

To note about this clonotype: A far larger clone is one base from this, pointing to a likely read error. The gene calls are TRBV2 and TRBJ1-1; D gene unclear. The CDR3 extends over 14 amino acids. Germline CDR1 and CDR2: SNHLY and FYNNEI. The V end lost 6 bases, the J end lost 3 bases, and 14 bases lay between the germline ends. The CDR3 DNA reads TGTGCCAGCAGGTTTGGGGTCGGGTACACTGAAGCTTTCTTT. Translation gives CASRFGVGYTEAFF.

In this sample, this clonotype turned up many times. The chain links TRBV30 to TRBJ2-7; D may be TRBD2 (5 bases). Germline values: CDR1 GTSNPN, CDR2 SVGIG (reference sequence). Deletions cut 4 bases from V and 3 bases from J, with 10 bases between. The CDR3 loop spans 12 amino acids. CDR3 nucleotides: TGTGCCTGGATGGCAGGAGGCTACGAGCAGTACTTC. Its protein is CAWMAGGYEQYF.

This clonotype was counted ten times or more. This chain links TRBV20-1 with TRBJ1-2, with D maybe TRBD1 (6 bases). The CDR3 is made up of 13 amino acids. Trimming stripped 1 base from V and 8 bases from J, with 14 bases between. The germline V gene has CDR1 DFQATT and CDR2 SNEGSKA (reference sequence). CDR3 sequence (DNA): TGCAGTGCTAGAGTGGGGGGCGCTGGGGGCTACACCTTC. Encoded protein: CSARVGGAGGYTF.

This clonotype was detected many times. The CDR3 DNA follows: TGCAGCGTTAAAGGCGGGGGGGCCCGGTTGCAAGAGACCCAGTACTTC. This gives the protein CSVKGGGARLQETQYF. The V and J genes are TRBV29-1 and TRBJ2-5, with 9 bases matching TRBD2. V lost 5 bases, J lost 2 bases, and 12 bases stayed unmatched. This CDR3 has 16 residues. Germline lookup yields CDR1 SQVTM and CDR2 ANQGSEA.

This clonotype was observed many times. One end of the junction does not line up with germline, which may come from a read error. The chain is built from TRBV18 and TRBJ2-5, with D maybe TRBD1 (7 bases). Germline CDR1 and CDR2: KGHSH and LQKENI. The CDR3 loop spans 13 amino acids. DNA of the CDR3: TGTGCCAGCTCATCACCAGGGGGGGAGACCCAGTACTTC. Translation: CASSSPGGETQYF.

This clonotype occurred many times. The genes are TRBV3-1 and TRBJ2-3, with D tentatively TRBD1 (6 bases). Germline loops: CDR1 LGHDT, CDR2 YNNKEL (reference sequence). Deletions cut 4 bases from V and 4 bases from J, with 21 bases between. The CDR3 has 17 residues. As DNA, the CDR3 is TGTGCCAGCAGCCCCGGGAATTGGGGGCGCATCTCAGATACGCAGTATTTT. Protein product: CASSPGNWGRISDTQYF.

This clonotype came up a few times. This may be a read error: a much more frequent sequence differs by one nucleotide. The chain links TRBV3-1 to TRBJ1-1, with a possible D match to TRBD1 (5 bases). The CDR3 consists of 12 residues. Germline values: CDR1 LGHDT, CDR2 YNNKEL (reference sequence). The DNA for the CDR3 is TGTGCCAGCGGACAACGTTCCGGGATAGCTTCCTTT. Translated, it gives CASGQRSGIASF.

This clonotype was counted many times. The CDR3 spells CAFQDHNEQFF. CDR3 coding DNA: TGTGCCTTCCAAGACCACAATGAGCAGTTCTTC. The chain combines TRBV7-9 with TRBJ2-1; D unresolved. Looked up from germline, CDR1 is SEHNR and CDR2 is FQNEAQ (reference sequence). The CDR3 contains 11 residues. The germline V and J ends were trimmed by 11 bases and 5 bases, with 10 bases remaining between them.

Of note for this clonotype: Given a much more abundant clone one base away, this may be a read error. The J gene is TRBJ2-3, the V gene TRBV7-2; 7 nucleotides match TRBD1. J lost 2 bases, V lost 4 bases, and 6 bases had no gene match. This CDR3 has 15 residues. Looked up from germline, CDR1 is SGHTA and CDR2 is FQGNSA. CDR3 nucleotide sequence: TGTGCCAGCAGCTCGGACAGGACGAACACAGATACGCAGTATTTT. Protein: CASSSDRTNTDTQYF.

CDR3 in amino acids: CASSSPVGGGSQPQHF. The DNA of the CDR3 is TGTGCCAGCAGTTCCCCGGTCGGGGGCGGGAGTCAGCCCCAGCATTTT. V and J are TRBV28 and TRBJ1-5, with D possibly TRBD1 on 6 matching bases. Germline V CDR1 and CDR2: MDHEN, SYDVKM. The V end was cut by 4 bases, the J end by 6 bases, with 19 bases between. The CDR3 totals 16 residues.

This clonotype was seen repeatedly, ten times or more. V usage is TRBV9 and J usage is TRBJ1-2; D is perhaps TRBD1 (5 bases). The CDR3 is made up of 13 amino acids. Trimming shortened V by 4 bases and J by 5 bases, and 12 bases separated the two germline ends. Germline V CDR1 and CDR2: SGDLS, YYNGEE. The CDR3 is CASSWGRSYGYTF. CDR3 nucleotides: TGTGCCAGCAGCTGGGGACGGAGTTATGGCTACACCTTC.

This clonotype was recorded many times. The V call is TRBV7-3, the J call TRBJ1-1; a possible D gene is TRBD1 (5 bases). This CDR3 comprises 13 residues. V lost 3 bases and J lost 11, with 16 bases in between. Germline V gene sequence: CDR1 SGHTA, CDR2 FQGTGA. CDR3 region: CASSFGGGSGAFF. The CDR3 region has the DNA TGTGCCAGCAGCTTTGGGGGAGGGAGTGGGGCTTTCTTT.

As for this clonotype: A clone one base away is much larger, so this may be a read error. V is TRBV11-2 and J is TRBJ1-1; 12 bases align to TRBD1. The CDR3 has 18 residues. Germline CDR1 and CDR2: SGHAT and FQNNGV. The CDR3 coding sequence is TGTGCCAGCAGCTTAGATTGTGGGACAGGGGGCCTGAACACTGAAGTTTTCTTT. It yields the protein CASSLDCGTGGLNTEVFF.

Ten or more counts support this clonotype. The CDR3 is CSASVDIIQPQHF. The CDR3, as DNA: TGCAGTGCTAGCGTTGACATAATCCAGCCCCAGCATTTT. The chain employs TRBV20-1 and TRBJ1-5, with D unclear. V lost 3 bases to trimming and J lost 7 bases, with 13 bases between them. The CDR3 is made up of 13 amino acids. Germline V gives CDR1 DFQATT, CDR2 SNEGSKA (reference sequence).

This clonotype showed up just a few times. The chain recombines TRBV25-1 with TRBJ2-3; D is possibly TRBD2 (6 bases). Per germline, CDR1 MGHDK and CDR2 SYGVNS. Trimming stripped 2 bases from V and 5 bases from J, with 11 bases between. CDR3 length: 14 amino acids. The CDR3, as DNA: TGTGCCAGCAGTGAACGCGGGGCTTTAGATACGCAGTATTTT. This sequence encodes CASSERGALDTQYF.

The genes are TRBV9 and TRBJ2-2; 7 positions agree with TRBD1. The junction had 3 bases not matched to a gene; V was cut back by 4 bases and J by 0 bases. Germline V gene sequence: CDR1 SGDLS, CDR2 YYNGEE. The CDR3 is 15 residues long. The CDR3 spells CASSIQGANTGELFF. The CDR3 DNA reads TGTGCCAGCAGCATCCAGGGGGCGAACACCGGGGAGCTGTTTTTT.

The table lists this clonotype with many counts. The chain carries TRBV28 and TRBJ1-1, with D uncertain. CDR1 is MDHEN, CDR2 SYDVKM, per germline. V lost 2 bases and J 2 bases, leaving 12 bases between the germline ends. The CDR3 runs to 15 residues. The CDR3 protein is CASSLHDPVNTEAFF. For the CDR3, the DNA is TGTGCCAGCAGTTTACATGACCCGGTTAACACTGAAGCTTTCTTT.

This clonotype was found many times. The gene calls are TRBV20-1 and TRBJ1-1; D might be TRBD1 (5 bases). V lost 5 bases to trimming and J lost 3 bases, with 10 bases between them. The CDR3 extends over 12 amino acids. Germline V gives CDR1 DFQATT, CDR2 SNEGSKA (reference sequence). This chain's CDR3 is CSAEGWDTEAFF. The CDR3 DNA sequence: TGCAGTGCTGAGGGGTGGGACACTGAAGCTTTCTTT.

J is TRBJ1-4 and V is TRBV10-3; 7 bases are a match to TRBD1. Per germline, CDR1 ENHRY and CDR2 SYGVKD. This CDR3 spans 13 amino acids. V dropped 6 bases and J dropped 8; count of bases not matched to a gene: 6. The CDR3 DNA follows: TGTGCCATCAGGGAGACAGGGAGCGAAAAACTGTTTTTT. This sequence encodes CAIRETGSEKLFF.

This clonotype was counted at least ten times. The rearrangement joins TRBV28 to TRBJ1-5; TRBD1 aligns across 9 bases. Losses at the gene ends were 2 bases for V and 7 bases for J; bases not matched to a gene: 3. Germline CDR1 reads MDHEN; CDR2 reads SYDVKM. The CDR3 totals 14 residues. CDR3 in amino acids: CASSLPTGGQPQHF. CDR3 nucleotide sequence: TGTGCCAGCAGTTTACCGACAGGGGGGCAGCCCCAGCATTTT.